The TCR beta chain described here comes from a study of T cells of healthy individuals. TCRdb re-derived calls from the 5' RACE reads in MiXCR, one entry per CDR3 protein. The data show 45,000 to 60,000 distinct CDR3 sequences, roughly 15% seen once. The CDR3 sequence is 13 residues long. CDR1 is DFQATT and CDR2 is SNEGSKA in the germline V gene (reference sequence). V lost 8 bases and J 1 base, leaving 14 bases between the germline ends. This clonotype was seen only once. The TCR sequence derives from a human donor in good health. This chain links TRBV20-1 with TRBJ2-5; D may be TRBD2 (5 bases). The CDR3 is CSTAAGSQETQYF. CDR3 in DNA: TGCAGTACCGCGGCGGGCTCCCAAGAGACCCAGTACTTC.